The entry that follows covers one T cell receptor (beta chain) sequence. TCRdb's table, derived via immunoSEQ multiplex PCR, lists solely in-frame clones and lacks some. The repertoire consists of about 79,000 clones, with 80% occurring once and the leading ten covering approximately 22%. The data were taken from a study of T cell responses to AZD1222 COVID-19 vaccine. This CDR3 comprises 15 residues. V was pared by 3 bases and J by 4 bases, with 16 bases between. Germline assignment: CDR1 SGHDT and CDR2 YYEEEE. The J gene is TRBJ1-1, the V gene TRBV5-6; possible D gene TRBD1, 5 bases. The sequence was obtained from an adult in good health. Specimen: peripheral blood, collected on day 0 of AZD1222 vaccination. The CDR3 bases are TGTGCCAGCAGCTGGGGGAGGCAGGGTGGCACTGAAGCTTTCTTT. This codes for CASSWGRQGGTEAFF.